This T cell receptor (beta chain) was observed in a study of spatial heterogeneity in lung cancer. Across the study: Beta-chain sequences were consistently detected more often than alpha-chain sequences. Whole-study findings and limits: The estimate shows that only about 7.7% of tumor T cells were covered for alpha and around 13% for beta chains. Mutation tallies in tumors tracked expanded intratumoral alpha and beta TCR counts.

TCRdb processed the 5' RACE reads anew with MiXCR; each CDR3 protein has one entry. Here the sample spans 15,000 to 20,000 distinct CDR3 sequences, approximately 5.8% being singletons. At least ten counts were recorded for this clonotype. Its antigen is as yet unknown. Time point denoted: sample taken at primary tumor resection. Samples were obtained from more than 70 donors, all untreated early-stage non-small cell lung cancer patients. Sequencing covered unsorted whole RNA taken from tumor, nontumor lung or frozen PBMC. The input for sequencing was lung tumor tissue, taken at surgery. The sequence was obtained from a male donor with early-stage non-small cell lung cancer.

CDR3 region: CSARANPGQGDGYSNQPQHF. CDR3 bases: TGCAGTGCTAGGGCTAATCCGGGACAGGGGGACGGGTATAGCAATCAGCCCCAGCATTTT. The V gene is TRBV20-1, the J gene TRBJ1-5; 11 nucleotides match TRBD1. The germline V gene has CDR1 DFQATT and CDR2 SNEGSKA (reference sequence). This CDR3 region has 20 residues. V trimming: 3 bases; J trimming: 0 bases; junction bases outside the gene matches: 16.